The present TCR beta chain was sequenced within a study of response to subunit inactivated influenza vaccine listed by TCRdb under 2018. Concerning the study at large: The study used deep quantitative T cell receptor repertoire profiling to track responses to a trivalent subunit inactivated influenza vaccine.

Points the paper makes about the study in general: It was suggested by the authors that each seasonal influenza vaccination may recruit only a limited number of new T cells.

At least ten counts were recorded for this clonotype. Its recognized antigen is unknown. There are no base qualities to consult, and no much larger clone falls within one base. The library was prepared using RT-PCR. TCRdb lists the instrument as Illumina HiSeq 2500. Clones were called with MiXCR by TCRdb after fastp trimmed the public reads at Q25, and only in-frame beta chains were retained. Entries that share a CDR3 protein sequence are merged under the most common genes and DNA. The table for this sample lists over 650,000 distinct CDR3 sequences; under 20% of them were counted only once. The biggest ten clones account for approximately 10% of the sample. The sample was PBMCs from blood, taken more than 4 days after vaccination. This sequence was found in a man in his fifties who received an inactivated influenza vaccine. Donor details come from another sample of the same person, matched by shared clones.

The DNA reads as follows: TGCGCCAGCAGTTCGTGGGGGGACGAGCAGTACTTC. The resulting protein is CASSSWGDEQYF. The chain joins TRBV5-1 to TRBJ2-7; TRBD2 is perhaps the D gene, given 6 matching bases. The CDR3 runs 12 residues from the cysteine to the phenylalanine. Just CDR3 DNA is preserved here, 36 bases in frame from base 1. Per the germline V gene, SGHRS is the CDR1 and YFSETQ is the CDR2. V is pared back by 5 bases and J by 5 bases, with 11 bases lying between the germline termini.